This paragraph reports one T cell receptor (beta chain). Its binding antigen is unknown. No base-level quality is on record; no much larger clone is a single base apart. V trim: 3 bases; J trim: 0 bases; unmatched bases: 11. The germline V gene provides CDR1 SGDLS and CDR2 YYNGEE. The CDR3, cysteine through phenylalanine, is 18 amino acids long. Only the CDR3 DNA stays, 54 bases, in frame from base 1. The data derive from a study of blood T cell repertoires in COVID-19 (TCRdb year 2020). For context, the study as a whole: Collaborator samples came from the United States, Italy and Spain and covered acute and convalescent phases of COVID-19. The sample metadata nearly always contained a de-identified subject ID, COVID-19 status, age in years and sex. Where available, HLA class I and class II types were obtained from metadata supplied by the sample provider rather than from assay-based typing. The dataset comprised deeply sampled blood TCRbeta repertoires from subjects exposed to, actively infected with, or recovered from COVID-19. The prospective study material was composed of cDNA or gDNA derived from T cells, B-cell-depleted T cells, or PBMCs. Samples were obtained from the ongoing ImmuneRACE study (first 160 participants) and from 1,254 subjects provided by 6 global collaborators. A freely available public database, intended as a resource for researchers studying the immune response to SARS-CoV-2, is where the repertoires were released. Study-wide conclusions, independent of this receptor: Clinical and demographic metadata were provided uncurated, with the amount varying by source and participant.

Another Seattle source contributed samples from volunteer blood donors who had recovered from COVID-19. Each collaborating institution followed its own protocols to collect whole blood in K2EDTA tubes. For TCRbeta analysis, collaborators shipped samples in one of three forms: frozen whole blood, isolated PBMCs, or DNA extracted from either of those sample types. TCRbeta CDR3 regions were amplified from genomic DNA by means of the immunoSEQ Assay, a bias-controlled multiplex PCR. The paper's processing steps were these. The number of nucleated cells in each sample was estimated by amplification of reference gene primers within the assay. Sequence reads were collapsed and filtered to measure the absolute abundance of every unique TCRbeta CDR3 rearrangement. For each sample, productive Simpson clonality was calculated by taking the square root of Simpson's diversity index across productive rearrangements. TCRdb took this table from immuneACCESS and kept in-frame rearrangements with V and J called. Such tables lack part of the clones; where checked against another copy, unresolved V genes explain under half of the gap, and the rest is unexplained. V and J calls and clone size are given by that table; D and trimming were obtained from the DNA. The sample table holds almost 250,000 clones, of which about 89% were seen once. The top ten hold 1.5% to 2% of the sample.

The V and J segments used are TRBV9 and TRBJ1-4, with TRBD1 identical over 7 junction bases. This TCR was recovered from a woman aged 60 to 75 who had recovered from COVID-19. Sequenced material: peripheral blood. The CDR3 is CASSDSLDRAATNEKLFF. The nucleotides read TGTGCCAGCAGCGACTCCCTTGACAGGGCCGCAACTAATGAAAAACTGTTTTTT. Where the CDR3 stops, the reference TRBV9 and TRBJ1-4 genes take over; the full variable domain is DSGVTQTPKHLITATGQRVTLRCSPRSGDLSVYWYQQSLDQGLQFLIQYYNGEERAKGNILERFSAQQFPDLHSELNLSSLELGDSALYFCASSDSLDRAATNEKLFFGSGTQLSVL.